Listed here are 9 T cell receptor beta chains from one sample, sequenced in a study of T-cell reconstitution after alpha-beta-depleted transplantation in children. As it was prepared, the TCRbeta library received unique molecular identifiers. TCRdb ran MiXCR on the PCR reads and lists one entry per CDR3 protein. The sample has some 500,000 distinct CDR3 sequences, around 18% seen once. The sample was PBMCs from the stem cell graft donor, taken from the stem cell graft. The origin of the receptors is a human donor who donated a stem cell graft to a child with acute lymphoblastic leukemia.

This chain joins TRBV27 and TRBJ1-5; D is ambiguous. Germline lookup yields CDR1 MNHEY and CDR2 SMNVEV (reference sequence). The CDR3 contains 18 residues. Trimming shortened V by 5 bases and J by 5 bases, and 25 bases separated the two germline ends. The CDR3 sequence is CASSPLLGWGEIYQPQHF. DNA for the CDR3: TGTGCCAGCAGTCCCCTCTTAGGTTGGGGAGAAATTTATCAGCCCCAGCATTTT.

This clonotype has just a few counts. This chain connects TRBV6-5 to TRBJ2-7, with a possible D match to TRBD2 (6 bases). The CDR3 extends over 17 amino acids. The germline V gene has CDR1 MNHEY and CDR2 SVGAGI. Trimming shortened V by 0 bases and J by 3 bases, and 18 bases separated the two germline ends. The CDR3 protein is CASSYSSPIRLGYEQYF. The CDR3 region has the DNA TGTGCCAGCAGTTACTCGAGCCCTATTCGACTAGGCTACGAGCAGTACTTC.

CDR3 nucleotides: TGTGCCAGCAGCTTGCCTAAGGCCTGGACACCACAAGAGACCCAGTACTTC. This translates into CASSLPKAWTPQETQYF. The chain couples TRBV7-9 to TRBJ2-5, with a tentative D call TRBD1 (5 bases). Germline loops: CDR1 SEHNR, CDR2 FQNEAQ (reference sequence). Trimming cost V 3 bases and J 2 bases, with 19 bases left between them. CDR3 size: 17 residues. Full variable domain (rest looked up from reference TRBV7-9 and TRBJ2-5): DTGVSQNPRHKITKRGQNVTFRCDPISEHNRLYWYRQTLGQGPEFLTYFQNEAQLEKSRLLSDRFSAERPKGSFSTLEIQRTEQGDSAMYLCASSLPKAWTPQETQYFGPGTRLLVL.

The V and J genes are TRBV11-2 and TRBJ2-2, with D hard to call. Trimming took 2 bases from V and 7 from J, leaving 8 bases between them. The V gene's germline CDR1 is SGHAT and CDR2 FQNNGV. The CDR3 sequence is 13 residues long. The CDR3 DNA reads as TGTGCCAGCAGCTTACAAAAGGTCGGGGAGCTGTTTTTT. Encoded protein: CASSLQKVGELFF.

This chain joins TRBV5-1 and TRBJ2-1, with TRBD2 matching 12 bases. The V gene end was trimmed by 1 base and the J gene end by 0 bases; junction bases not matched to a gene: 2. CDR3 size: 17 residues. The V gene's germline CDR1 is SGHRS and CDR2 YFSETQ. In DNA form, the CDR3 reads TGCGCCAGCAGCTTGACTAGCGGGAGGTCCTCCTACAATGAGCAGTTCTTC. Amino acid sequence: CASSLTSGRSSYNEQFF.

This clonotype has only one observation. A single base separates this from a much larger clone, so it may be a read error. No conserved phenylalanine or tryptophan is present at the end of the CDR3, so a read error is the likely explanation. This chain uses TRBV20-1 with TRBJ2-2; 8 bases map to TRBD1. Trimming cost V 1 base and J 5 bases; bases outside gene matches: 6. This CDR3 comprises 15 residues. Germline V gene lookup returns CDR1 DFQATT and CDR2 SNEGSKA (reference sequence). The CDR3 reads CSARAGTGDTGELFL. The DNA of the CDR3 is TGCAGTGCTAGAGCCGGGACAGGAGATACCGGGGAGCTGTTTTTG.

The chain carries TRBV5-4 and TRBJ1-1; D possibly corresponds to TRBD1 (6 bases). The germline V gene encodes CDR1 SGHNT and CDR2 YYREEE (reference sequence). Between the trimmed V and J ends, which lost 4 bases and 3 bases, there was a span of 19 bases. The CDR3 is 16 residues long. CDR3 protein: CASSPELGYRDTEAFF. The CDR3 DNA follows: TGTGCCAGCAGCCCGGAATTAGGCTACAGGGACACTGAAGCTTTCTTT. The variable domain in full, with the rest retrieved from reference TRBV5-4 and TRBJ1-1, is ETGVTQSPTHLIKTRGQQVTLRCSSQSGHNTVSWYQQALGQGPQFIFQYYREEENGRGNFPPRFSGLQFPNYSSELNVNALELDDSALYLCASSPELGYRDTEAFFGQGTRLTVV.

The chain employs TRBV15 and TRBJ2-7; D not resolved. This CDR3 comprises 15 residues. The germline V and J ends were trimmed by 0 bases and 2 bases, with 11 bases remaining between them. The germline V gene has CDR1 LNHNV and CDR2 YYDKDF (reference sequence). The DNA for the CDR3 is TGTGCCACCAGCAGAGATCTTAGGGCACCCTACGAGCAGTACTTC. Translation: CATSRDLRAPYEQYF.

J is TRBJ2-7 and V is TRBV29-1; TRBD1 agrees at 7 bases. The V gene end was trimmed by 1 base and the J gene end by 1 base; junction bases not matched to a gene: 13. The germline gives CDR1 SQVTM, CDR2 ANQGSEA. The CDR3 totals 17 residues. CDR3 in DNA: TGCAGCGTTGAAGCCCGGCCCCACGAGACAGGGTCCTACGAGCAGTACTTC. It is translated as CSVEARPHETGSYEQYF.